This T cell receptor beta chain was identified during a study of tumor-infiltrating lymphocytes in primary liver carcinoma. TCR beta cDNA was prepared out of 450 to 500 ng total RNA by means of a constant-region primer. What produced the TCR beta libraries was three nested multiplex PCR rounds using slightly modified ARM-PCR. Forward primers for TRBV1-TRBV30 and a C-beta reverse primer served the first two PCR rounds, at around 11 cycles each. TCRdb re-analysed the multiplex PCR reads in MiXCR, keeping a single row per CDR3 protein. The table records approximately 120,000 distinct CDR3 sequences, 55% to 75% of them present only once. The CDR3 loop spans 17 amino acids. Losses at the gene ends were 7 bases for V and 5 bases for J; bases not matched to a gene: 12. Unsorted bulk tissue (roughly 17-32 mg) underwent RNA and DNA co-extraction.

V usage is TRBV12-3 or TRBV12-4 and J usage is TRBJ2-2; 11 nucleotides line up with TRBD2. Material for sequencing was liver tumor tissue from sampling region 3. Described subset: tumor region T3, left-lateral pole. The TCR was taken from a woman aged 55-75 years with primary liver carcinoma and hepatitis B virus infection. The CDR3 region is CASTLRLAGGWTGELFF. DNA for the CDR3: TGTGCCAGCACCCTGCGGCTAGCGGGAGGATGGACCGGGGAGCTGTTTTTT.